This T cell receptor (beta chain) appears in the sequencing data of a study of tumor-infiltrating lymphocytes in primary liver carcinoma. On the study more broadly: T1-T3 N0M0 was the stage of the tumors, which were 4.2 to 10 cm across. Study-wide results and limits: Tumor-adjacent and tumor-blood pairs displayed less overlap than did pairs of tumor regions. Found in all five tumor regions were only about 7-24% of top clones.

The CDR3 consists of 15 residues. Germline V gives CDR1 MDHEN, CDR2 SYDVKM. With regard to this clonotype: Its specificity is unknown. A read error may produce the germline difference seen at one junction end.

Production of TCR beta cDNA used 500 ng total RNA together with a constant-region primer. Investigators got TCR beta libraries out of three nested multiplex PCR rounds, done with slightly modified ARM-PCR. PCR rounds one and two used TRBV1-TRBV30 forward primers with a C-beta reverse primer for 9 to 10 cycles each. A single record per CDR3 protein comes from TCRdb applying MiXCR to the multiplex PCR reads. The sample has 20,000 to 25,000 distinct CDR3 sequences; 75% to 80% are singletons. RNA and DNA were co-extracted from about 19-30 mg of unsorted bulk tissue. Five separate regions per tumor were sampled.

The sample was liver tumor tissue from sampling region 1. Subset specified: tumor region T1, superior pole. This sequence originates from a woman under 40 with primary liver carcinoma and hepatitis B virus infection. V is TRBV28 and J is TRBJ1-5; D remains ambiguous. The CDR3 nucleotides are TGTGCCAGCAGTTTACAGGTTTGGGGAGATCAGCCTCAGCATTTT. Protein product: CASSLQVWGDQPQHF.